These 20 T cell receptor beta chains share one sample of origin, sequenced in a study of T-cell memory formation after mild COVID-19. TCRdb ran MiXCR on the 5' RACE reads and lists one entry per CDR3 protein. The sample lists about 420,000 distinct CDR3 sequences, less than 25% occurring once. Source material: PBMCs or a T cell subset sorted from them (not recorded which). The receptors come from an adult woman who had mild COVID-19 (a few samples of this study predate the infection). Cell type and time point are not known.

This clonotype is a singleton in its sample. J is TRBJ1-1 and V is TRBV29-1, with D perhaps TRBD1 (5 bases). This CDR3 region has 13 residues. Trimming stripped 4 bases from V and 5 bases from J, with 14 bases between. CDR1 and CDR2 from the germline V gene are SQVTM and ANQGSEA. The chain's CDR3 is CSVGQGIKTEAFF. CDR3 bases: TGCAGCGTTGGGCAGGGAATCAAAACTGAAGCTTTCTTT.

The chain has TRBV29-1 and TRBJ2-1, with 10 bases matching TRBD2. Per germline, CDR1 SQVTM and CDR2 ANQGSEA. V dropped 3 bases and J dropped 4; count of bases not matched to a gene: 6. The CDR3 spans 15 residues. The DNA of the CDR3 is TGCAGCGTTGATCCGGGACTAGCGTCTTACAATGAGCAGTTCTTC. Translated, it gives CSVDPGLASYNEQFF.

This clonotype has just a few counts. The chain has TRBV12-3 or TRBV12-4 and TRBJ1-2; no firm D call. CDR3 size: 13 residues. V lost 4 bases and J 4 bases, leaving 10 bases between the germline ends. CDR3 region: CASSSAPSYGYTF. The DNA of the CDR3 is TGTGCCAGCAGTTCTGCGCCCAGCTATGGCTACACCTTC.

The chain links TRBV3-1 to TRBJ2-4; D might be TRBD2 (7 bases). The V end lost 4 bases, the J end lost 3 bases, and 10 bases lay between the germline ends. This CDR3 is 14 amino acids long. Germline CDR1 LGHDT, CDR2 YNNKEL (reference sequence). The CDR3 loop is CASSLGGGKNIQYF. CDR3 nucleotides: TGTGCCAGCAGCCTAGGGGGGGGCAAAAACATTCAGTACTTC.

The table lists this clonotype with a few counts. V usage is TRBV12-3 or TRBV12-4 and J usage is TRBJ2-2, with 8 bases matching TRBD1. CDR3 length: 17 amino acids. After removal of 6 bases from V and 3 bases from J, the junction contained 12 bases not matched to a gene. This chain's CDR3 is CASSLGPGQAYTGELFF. The CDR3 DNA reads as TGTGCCAGCAGCCTCGGGCCGGGACAGGCGTACACCGGGGAGCTGTTTTTT.

This clonotype was detected only a few times. The chain is built from TRBV15 and TRBJ2-7; D gene uncertain. V gave up 3 bases and J gave up 0 bases, with 6 bases separating them. Germline values: CDR1 LNHNV, CDR2 YYDKDF (reference sequence). There are 13 residues in the CDR3. Here the CDR3 DNA reads TGTGCCACCAGCAGGAGAGACTCCTACGAGCAGTACTTC. It translates to CATSRRDSYEQYF.

The sample holds many counts of this clonotype. V gene TRBV11-2 combines with J gene TRBJ2-7; D perhaps matches TRBD1 (6 bases). The CDR3 runs 14 residues. Trimming removed 0 bases at V and 5 bases at J, with 11 bases between. The V gene's germline CDR1 is SGHAT and CDR2 FQNNGV. The CDR3 bases are TGTGCCAGCAGCTTAGATCAGGGGCTGGACGAGCAGTACTTC. Its translation: CASSLDQGLDEQYF.

The chain has TRBV12-3 or TRBV12-4 and TRBJ2-5; TRBD1 matches at 9 bases. The CDR3 runs 14 residues. J lost 5 bases, V lost 7 bases, and 8 bases had no gene match. This chain's CDR3 is CASIQQGAGETQYF. The CDR3 DNA reads TGTGCCAGCATCCAACAGGGGGCAGGGGAGACCCAGTACTTC.

The rearrangement uses TRBV11-2 and TRBJ2-3, with 11 bases identical to TRBD2. J lost 1 base, V lost 1 base, and 10 bases had no gene match. The CDR3 spans 19 residues. Germline V gives CDR1 SGHAT, CDR2 FQNNGV. Written as DNA, the CDR3 is TGTGCCAGCAGCTTAGCCGGGACTAGCGGAACCCTTCGCACAGATACGCAGTATTTT. Translated, it gives CASSLAGTSGTLRTDTQYF.

This clonotype was counted only a few times. The rearrangement uses TRBV5-1 and TRBJ2-3, with D perhaps matching TRBD1 (6 bases). Germline-derived CDR1 and CDR2 are SGHRS and YFSETQ. Trimming left V 3 bases short and J 0 bases short, with 26 bases between. The CDR3 is made up of 20 amino acids. CDR3 nucleotides: TGCGCCAGCAGCTATTCCCGAGCAGGGGCCGCCGTATCAAGCACAGATACGCAGTATTTT. It specifies CASSYSRAGAAVSSTDTQYF.

The gene calls are TRBV7-3 and TRBJ2-7; TRBD2 agrees at 11 bases. Germline lookup yields CDR1 SGHTA and CDR2 FQGTGA. This CDR3 comprises 15 residues. Losses at the gene ends were 2 bases for V and 7 bases for J; bases not matched to a gene: 7. The CDR3 bases are TGTGCCAGCAGCTTACTGACTAGCGGGACTGGTGAGCAGTACTTC. Protein sequence: CASSLLTSGTGEQYF.

This clonotype was seen ten or more times. The CDR3 is CASSPRGRSNSPLHF. CDR3 in DNA: TGTGCCAGCAGCCCCCGGGGGCGATCAAATTCACCCCTCCACTTT. V gene TRBV5-6 combines with J gene TRBJ1-6; possible D gene TRBD1, 6 bases. The CDR3 loop spans 15 amino acids. Germline V gene sequence: CDR1 SGHDT, CDR2 YYEEEE. The V gene lost 4 bases and the J gene lost 7 bases, with 15 bases spanning the gap.

The V call is TRBV7-6, the J call TRBJ2-3; 8 positions match TRBD2. Germline-derived CDR1 and CDR2 are SGHVS and FNYEAQ. V was pared by 3 bases and J by 1 base, with 12 bases of the junction left unmatched. CDR3 size: 18 residues. The CDR3 DNA sequence: TGTGCCAGCAGCTTCCCCCGGGCGGGGGGTCTTGGCACAGATACGCAGTATTTT. This translates into CASSFPRAGGLGTDTQYF.

This clonotype was seen only a few times. The rearrangement links TRBV14 to TRBJ2-1; D remains unclear. Trimming pared 0 bases from V and 9 bases from J, leaving 15 bases between. The CDR3 covers 15 residues. Germline lookup yields CDR1 SGHDN and CDR2 FVKESK. CDR3 sequence (DNA): TGTGCCAGCAGCCAAGATCCGGGCACATTGGGTGAGCAGTTCTTC. This codes for CASSQDPGTLGEQFF. The complete variable domain, with remaining parts taken from reference TRBV14 and TRBJ2-1, reads EAGVTQFPSHSVIEKGQTVTLRCDPISGHDNLYWYRRVMGKEIKFLLHFVKESKQDESGMPNNRFLAERTGGTYSTLKVQPAELEDSGVYFCASSQDPGTLGEQFFGPGTRLTVL.

The chain has TRBV9 and TRBJ2-1; 9 nucleotides line up with TRBD2. In germline, CDR1 is SGDLS, CDR2 YYNGEE. V lost 3 bases, J lost 4 bases, and 5 bases stayed unmatched. The CDR3 length is 15 residues. DNA for the CDR3: TGTGCCAGCAGCGCGACGACTAGCGGATACAATGAGCAGTTCTTC. Translation gives CASSATTSGYNEQFF.

This clonotype was counted between two and nine times. The V and J genes are TRBV6-6 and TRBJ2-3; TRBD2 agrees at 7 bases. V lost 4 bases to trimming and J lost 4 bases; unmatched junction nucleotides: 8. Germline lookup yields CDR1 MNHNY and CDR2 SVGAGI (reference sequence). This CDR3 is 15 amino acids long. The CDR3 DNA reads as TGTGCCAGCAGTTTCAAGCGGGAATTGGCAGATACGCAGTATTTT. The encoded protein is CASSFKRELADTQYF.

In its sample, this clonotype was seen a few times. V and J are TRBV3-1 and TRBJ2-7, with TRBD1 matching 7 bases. The J segment lost 3 bases and the V segment lost 2 bases, leaving 1 base of the junction unmatched. Germline loops: CDR1 LGHDT, CDR2 YNNKEL (reference sequence). This CDR3 spans 13 amino acids. As DNA, the CDR3 is TGTGCCAGCAGCCAACAGGGGGACTACGAGCAGTACTTC. Protein: CASSQQGDYEQYF.

V and J are TRBV9 and TRBJ2-2; 8 positions agree with TRBD2. Germline loops: CDR1 SGDLS, CDR2 YYNGEE. The CDR3 extends over 16 amino acids. The J segment lost 1 base and the V segment lost 5 bases, leaving 7 bases of the junction unmatched. The CDR3 loop is CASSLREGMNTGELFF. For the CDR3, the DNA is TGTGCCAGCAGTCTCCGGGAGGGCATGAACACCGGGGAGCTGTTTTTT.

In this sample, this clonotype turned up many times. The chain couples TRBV7-2 to TRBJ2-1; 7 bases match TRBD2. V was pared by 5 bases and J by 4 bases, with 11 bases of the junction left unmatched. This CDR3 region has 16 residues. Germline V gives CDR1 SGHTA, CDR2 FQGNSA. CDR3 sequence: CASSRGSRGVYNEQFF. DNA of the CDR3: TGTGCCAGCAGCCGAGGGAGTCGGGGGGTTTACAATGAGCAGTTCTTC.

The chain recombines TRBV7-9 with TRBJ2-1; the match to TRBD2 covers 8 bases. V shed 1 base, J shed 8 bases, and the junction held 7 bases outside the gene matches. Germline V gives CDR1 SEHNR, CDR2 FQNEAQ (reference sequence). The CDR3 loop spans 15 amino acids. CDR3 in amino acids: CASSLVTSGRDEQFF. The CDR3 DNA reads TGTGCCAGCAGCTTAGTAACTAGCGGAAGGGATGAGCAGTTCTTC.